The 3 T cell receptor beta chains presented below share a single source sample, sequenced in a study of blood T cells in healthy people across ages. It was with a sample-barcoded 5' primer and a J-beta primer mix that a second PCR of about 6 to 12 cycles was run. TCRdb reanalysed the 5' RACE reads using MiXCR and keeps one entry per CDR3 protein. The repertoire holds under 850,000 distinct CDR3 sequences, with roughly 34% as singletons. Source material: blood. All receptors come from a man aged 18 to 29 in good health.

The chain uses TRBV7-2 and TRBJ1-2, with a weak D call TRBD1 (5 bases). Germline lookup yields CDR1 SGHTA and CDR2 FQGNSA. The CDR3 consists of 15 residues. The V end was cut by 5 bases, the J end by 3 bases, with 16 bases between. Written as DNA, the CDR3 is TGTGCCAGCAGCAAGAGAGCGACCAGGGACTATGGCTACACCTTC. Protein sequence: CASSKRATRDYGYTF.

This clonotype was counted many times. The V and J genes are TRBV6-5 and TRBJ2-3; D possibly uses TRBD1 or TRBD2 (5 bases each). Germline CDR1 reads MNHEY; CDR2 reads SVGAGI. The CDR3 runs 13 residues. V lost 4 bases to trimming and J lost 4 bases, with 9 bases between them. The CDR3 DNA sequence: TGTGCCAGCAGTTTACAGGAGGCAGATACGCAGTATTTT. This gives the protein CASSLQEADTQYF.

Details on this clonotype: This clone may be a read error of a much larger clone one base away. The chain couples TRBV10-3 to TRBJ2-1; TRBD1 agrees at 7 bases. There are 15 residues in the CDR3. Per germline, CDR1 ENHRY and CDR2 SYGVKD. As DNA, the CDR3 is TGTACCATCAATTATCAGGGGGACTCCTACAATGAGCAGTTCTTC. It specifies CTINYQGDSYNEQFF.